This T cell receptor (beta chain) was sequenced for a study of T cell responses to AZD1222 COVID-19 vaccine. The germline gives CDR1 ENHRY, CDR2 SYGVKD. The V end lost 5 bases, the J end lost 3 bases, and 8 bases lay between the germline ends. This CDR3 comprises 12 residues. Comment on this clone: Its antigen is undetermined.

The study's findings and limits: Clonal diversity may have been underestimated in mostly white British donors. Spike-specific TCR breadth and depth were elevated following two AZD1222 doses. Only a handful of people who got AZD1222 tested seropositive at baseline.

Produced via immunoSEQ multiplex PCR; TCRdb's table is partial and in-frame only. This table holds tens of thousands of clones, around 91% found once. This specimen consisted of peripheral blood, obtained 28 days after the second AZD1222 dose. This receptor was obtained from an adult who received the AZD1222 COVID-19 vaccine. The chain employs TRBV10-3 and TRBJ2-7; D gene uncertain. The DNA for the CDR3 is TGTGCCATCAGTTATTCCAACTACGAGCAGTACTTC. Translated: CAISYSNYEQYF.